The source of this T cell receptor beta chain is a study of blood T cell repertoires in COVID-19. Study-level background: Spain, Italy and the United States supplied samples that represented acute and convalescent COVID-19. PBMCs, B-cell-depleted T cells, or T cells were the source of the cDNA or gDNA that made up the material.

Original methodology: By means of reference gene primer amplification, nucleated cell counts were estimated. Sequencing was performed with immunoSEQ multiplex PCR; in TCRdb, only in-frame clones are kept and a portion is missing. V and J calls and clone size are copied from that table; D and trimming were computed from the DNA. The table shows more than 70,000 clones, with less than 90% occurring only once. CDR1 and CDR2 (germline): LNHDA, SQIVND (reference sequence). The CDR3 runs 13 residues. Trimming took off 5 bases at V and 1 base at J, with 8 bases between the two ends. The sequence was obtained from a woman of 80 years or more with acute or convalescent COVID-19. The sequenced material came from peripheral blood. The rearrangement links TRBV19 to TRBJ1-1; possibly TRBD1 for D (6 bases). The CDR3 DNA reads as TGTGCCAGTAGTTACAGGGAGAACACTGAAGCTTTCTTT. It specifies CASSYRENTEAFF.